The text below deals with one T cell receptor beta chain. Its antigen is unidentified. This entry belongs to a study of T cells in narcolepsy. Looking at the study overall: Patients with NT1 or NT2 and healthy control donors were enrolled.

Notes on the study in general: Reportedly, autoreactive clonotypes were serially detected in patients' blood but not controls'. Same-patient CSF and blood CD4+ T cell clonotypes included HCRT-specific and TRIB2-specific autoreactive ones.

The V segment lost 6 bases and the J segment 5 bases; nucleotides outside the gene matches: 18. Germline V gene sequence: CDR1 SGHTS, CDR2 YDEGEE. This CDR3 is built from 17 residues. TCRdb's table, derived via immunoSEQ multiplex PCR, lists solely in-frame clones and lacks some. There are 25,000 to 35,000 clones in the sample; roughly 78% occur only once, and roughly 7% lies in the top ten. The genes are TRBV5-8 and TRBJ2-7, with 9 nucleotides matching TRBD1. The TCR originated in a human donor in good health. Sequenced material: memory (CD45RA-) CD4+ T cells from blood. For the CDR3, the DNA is TGTGCCAGCACCGATACGCTCAAGGGACAGGGAGCCGACGAGCAGTACTTC. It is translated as CASTDTLKGQGADEQYF.